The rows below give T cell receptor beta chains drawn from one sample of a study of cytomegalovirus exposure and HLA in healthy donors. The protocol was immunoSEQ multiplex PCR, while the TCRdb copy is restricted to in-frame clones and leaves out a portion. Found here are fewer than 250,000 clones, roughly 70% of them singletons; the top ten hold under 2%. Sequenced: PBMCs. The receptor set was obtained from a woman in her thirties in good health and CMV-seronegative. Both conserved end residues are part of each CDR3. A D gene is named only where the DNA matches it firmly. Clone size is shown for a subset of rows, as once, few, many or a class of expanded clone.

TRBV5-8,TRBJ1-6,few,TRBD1,CASSLGTAGDSPLHF,TGTGCCAGCAGCCTAGGGACAGCCGGGGATTCACCCCTCCACTTT
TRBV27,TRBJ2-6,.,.,CASSLSPSGANVLTF,TGTGCCAGCAGTTTAAGCCCCTCTGGGGCCAACGTCCTGACTTTC
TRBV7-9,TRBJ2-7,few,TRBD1,CASSFTGTVRSYEQYF,TGTGCCAGCAGCTTTACGGGGACAGTAAGGTCCTACGAGCAGTACTTC
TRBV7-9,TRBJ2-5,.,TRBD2,CASSRGLADTETQYF,TGTGCCAGCAGCCGCGGACTAGCGGATACGGAGACCCAGTACTTC
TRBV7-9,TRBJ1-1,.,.,CASRELRGENTEAFF,TGTGCCAGCAGGGAACTCAGGGGCGAGAACACTGAAGCTTTCTTT
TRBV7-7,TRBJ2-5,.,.,CASSQDLQETQYF,TGTGCTAGCAGCCAGGACTTACAAGAGACCCAGTACTTC
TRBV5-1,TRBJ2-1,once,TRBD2,CASSFARTSVHEQFF,TGCGCCAGCAGCTTTGCACGGACTAGCGTACATGAGCAGTTCTTC
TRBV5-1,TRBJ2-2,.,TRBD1,CVSSSAPGTANTGELFF,TGCGTCAGCAGCTCGGCACCCGGGACAGCGAACACCGGGGAGCTGTTTTTT
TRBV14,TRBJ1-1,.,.,CASSLELRNTEAFF,TGTGCCAGCAGCCTTGAGCTGAGGAACACTGAAGCTTTCTTT
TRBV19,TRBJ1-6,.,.,CASSRRPQVSLHF,TGCGCCAGTAGTAGAAGACCCCAGGTATCCCTCCACTTT
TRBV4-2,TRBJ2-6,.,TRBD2,CASSQARYVGRDFSGANVLTF,TGTGCCAGCAGCCAAGCTAGGTATGTCGGGAGGGATTTCTCTGGGGCCAACGTCCTGACTTTC
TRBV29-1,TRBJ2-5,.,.,CGAGRITPGETQYF,TGCGGCGCGGGCCGGATCACCCCGGGGGAGACCCAGTACTTC
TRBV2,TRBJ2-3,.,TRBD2,CASSVSSGGRLDTQYF,TGTGCCAGCAGTGTATCCAGCGGGGGGCGATTGGATACGCAGTATTTT
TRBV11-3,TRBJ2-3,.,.,CASSVGPLSTDTQYF,TGTGCCAGCAGCGTTGGGCCACTTAGCACAGATACGCAGTATTTT
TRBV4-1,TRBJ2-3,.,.,CASSQVKGAPYF,TGCGCCAGCAGCCAAGTCAAGGGAGCCCCGTATTTT
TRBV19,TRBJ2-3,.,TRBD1,CASSIVRPGGKPQYF,TGTGCCAGTAGTATTGTCCGGCCAGGGGGCAAGCCCCAGTATTTT
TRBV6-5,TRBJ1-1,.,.,CAIQGSTEAFF,TGTGCCATCCAGGGGTCCACTGAAGCTTTCTTT
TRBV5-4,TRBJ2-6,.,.,CASSPKGAGANVLTF,TGTGCCAGCAGCCCAAAGGGGGCTGGGGCCAACGTCCTGACTTTC
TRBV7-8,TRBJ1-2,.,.,CASSLQQDLGYTF,TGTGCCAGCAGCTTGCAACAGGATCTCGGCTACACCTTC
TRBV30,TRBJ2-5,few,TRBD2,CAWSPGLAGGETQYF,TGTGCCTGGAGTCCTGGACTAGCGGGGGGGGAGACCCAGTACTTC
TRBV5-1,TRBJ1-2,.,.,CASSLAGVDGYTF,TGCGCCAGCAGCTTGGCCGGGGTAGATGGCTACACCTTC
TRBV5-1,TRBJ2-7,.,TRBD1,CASSLGDSSYEQYF,TGCGCCAGCAGCTTGGGGGACAGCTCCTACGAGCAGTACTTC
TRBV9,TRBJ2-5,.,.,CASSVDGDLADSQYF,TGTGCCAGCAGCGTAGATGGGGACTTGGCCGATAGCCAGTACTTC
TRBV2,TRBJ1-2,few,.,CASSEEIGAVYGYTF,TGTGCCAGCAGTGAAGAAATAGGGGCAGTCTATGGCTACACCTTC
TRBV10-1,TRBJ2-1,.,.,CASTDGNMNEQFF,TGCGCCAGCACGGACGGGAACATGAATGAGCAGTTCTTC
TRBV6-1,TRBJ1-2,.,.,CASTDASNYGYTF,TGTGCCAGCACAGATGCTTCTAACTATGGCTACACCTTC
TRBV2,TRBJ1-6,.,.,CASKAGVYNSPLHF,TGTGCCAGCAAGGCAGGGGTATACAATTCCCCCCTCCACTTT
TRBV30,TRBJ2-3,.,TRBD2,CASTSGSTDTQYF,TGTGCCAGCACTAGCGGGAGCACAGATACGCAGTATTTT
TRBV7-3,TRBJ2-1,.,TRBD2,CASSVSGGGYNEQFF,TGTGCCAGCAGCGTCAGCGGGGGGGGATACAATGAGCAGTTCTTC
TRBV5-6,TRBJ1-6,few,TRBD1,CASSSDRGKSPLHF,TGTGCCAGCAGCTCCGACAGGGGGAAATCACCCCTCCACTTT
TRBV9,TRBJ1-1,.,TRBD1,CASSVDEGGWAEAFF,TGTGCCAGCAGCGTAGATGAAGGGGGCTGGGCTGAAGCTTTCTTT
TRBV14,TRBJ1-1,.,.,CASSQVGGGPGTFF,TGTGCCAGCAGCCAAGTAGGGGGGGGGCCTGGGACTTTCTTT
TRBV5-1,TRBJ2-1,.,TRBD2,CASSLTSGGVYNEQFF,TGCGCCAGCAGCCTGACTAGCGGGGGAGTTTACAATGAGCAGTTCTTC
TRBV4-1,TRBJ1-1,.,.,CASSQDSGMNTEAFF,TGCGCCAGCAGCCAAGATTCGGGGATGAACACTGAAGCTTTCTTT
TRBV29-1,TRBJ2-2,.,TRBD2,CSVSAGGYGTGELFF,TGCAGCGTTTCAGCGGGAGGGTATGGGACCGGGGAGCTGTTTTTT
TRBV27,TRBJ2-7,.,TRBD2,CASSLSPGLAGAPYF,TGTGCCAGCAGTCTGAGCCCGGGACTAGCGGGAGCTCCATACTTC
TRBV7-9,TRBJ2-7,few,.,CASSYGSEQYF,TGTGCCAGCAGCTACGGGAGCGAGCAGTACTTC
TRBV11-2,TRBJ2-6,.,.,CASSVLVGFSGANVLTF,TGTGCCAGCAGCGTACTGGTCGGGTTCTCTGGGGCCAACGTCCTGACTTTC
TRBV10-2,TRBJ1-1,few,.,CASRATGLNTEAFF,TGCGCCAGCAGGGCGACAGGCTTAAACACTGAAGCTTTCTTT
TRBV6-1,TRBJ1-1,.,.,CASSGKTQEAFF,TGTGCCAGCAGTGGGAAGACTCAAGAAGCTTTCTTT
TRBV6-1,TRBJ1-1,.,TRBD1,CASSVDRGTEAFF,TGTGCCAGCAGTGTGGACAGGGGCACTGAAGCTTTCTTT
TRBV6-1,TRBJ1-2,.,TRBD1,CASTPGQGGGYTF,TGTGCCAGCACCCCGGGACAGGGGGGTGGCTACACCTTC
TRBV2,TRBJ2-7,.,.,CASRGTPTNRHF,TGTGCCAGCAGAGGGACACCAACAAACCGGCACTTC
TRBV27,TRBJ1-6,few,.,CASSFSQYNSPLHF,TGTGCCAGCAGTTTTAGCCAGTATAATTCACCCCTCCACTTT
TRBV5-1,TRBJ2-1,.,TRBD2,CASSPGLAGDEQFF,TGCGCCAGCAGCCCGGGACTAGCGGGGGATGAGCAGTTCTTC
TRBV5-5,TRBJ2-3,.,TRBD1,CASSLEPGQGDQDTQYF,TGTGCCAGCAGCCTGGAACCGGGACAGGGCGATCAAGATACGCAGTATTTT
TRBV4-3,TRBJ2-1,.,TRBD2,CASSQEASGAYNEQFF,TGCGCCAGCAGCCAAGAGGCTAGCGGCGCCTACAATGAGCAGTTCTTC
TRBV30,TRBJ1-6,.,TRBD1,CACSGQGRTYNSPLHF,TGTGCCTGCTCCGGACAGGGAAGGACCTATAATTCACCCCTCCACTTT
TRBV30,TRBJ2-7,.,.,CAWSPGSSPYEQYF,TGTGCCTGGAGTCCGGGATCCTCTCCCTACGAGCAGTACTTC
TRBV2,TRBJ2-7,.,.,CASSLDSANTYEQYF,TGTGCCAGCAGTCTGGACTCCGCAAATACCTACGAGCAGTACTTC
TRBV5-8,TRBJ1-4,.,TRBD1,CASSPGQGANFLTNEKLFF,TGTGCCAGCAGCCCGGGACAGGGGGCCAACTTCCTGACTAATGAAAAACTGTTTTTT
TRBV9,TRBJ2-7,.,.,CASSVAETGFSYEQYF,TGTGCCAGCAGCGTAGCGGAGACAGGTTTTTCCTACGAGCAGTACTTC